This T cell receptor (beta chain) was recovered during a study of early T cells in non-severe SARS-CoV-2 infection. At the level of the study: Sequencing input comprised bulk RNA from unsorted whole blood; chain pairing was not available.

This clonotype appeared a few times. Its antigen is as yet unknown. General study findings and limits: In VDJdb matching, anti-spike CD8 responses were favored while private and CD4 specificities went missing.

Unique molecular identifiers were attached to individual cDNA molecules. MiXCR, applied by TCRdb to the 5' RACE reads, yields one record per CDR3 protein. The table shows 35,000 to 45,000 distinct CDR3 sequences, with more than 9% occurring only once. This CDR3 is 14 amino acids long. In germline, CDR1 is SGHRS, CDR2 YFSETQ. V lost 3 bases and J 3 bases, leaving 12 bases between the germline ends. The source material was whole blood. The TCR comes from an adult who was a healthcare worker with PCR-confirmed SARS-CoV-2 infection or an uninfected control (not recorded which). The gene calls are TRBV5-1 and TRBJ1-1; perhaps TRBD1 as D (6 bases). This chain's CDR3 is CASSSGVWDTEAFF. The CDR3 coding sequence is TGCGCCAGCAGCTCAGGGGTTTGGGACACTGAAGCTTTCTTT. The complete variable domain, with remaining parts taken from reference TRBV5-1 and TRBJ1-1, reads KAGVTQTPRYLIKTRGQQVTLSCSPISGHRSVSWYQQTPGQGLQFLFEYFSETQRNKGNFPGRFSGRQFSNSRSEMNVSTLELGDSALYLCASSSGVWDTEAFFGQGTRLTVV.